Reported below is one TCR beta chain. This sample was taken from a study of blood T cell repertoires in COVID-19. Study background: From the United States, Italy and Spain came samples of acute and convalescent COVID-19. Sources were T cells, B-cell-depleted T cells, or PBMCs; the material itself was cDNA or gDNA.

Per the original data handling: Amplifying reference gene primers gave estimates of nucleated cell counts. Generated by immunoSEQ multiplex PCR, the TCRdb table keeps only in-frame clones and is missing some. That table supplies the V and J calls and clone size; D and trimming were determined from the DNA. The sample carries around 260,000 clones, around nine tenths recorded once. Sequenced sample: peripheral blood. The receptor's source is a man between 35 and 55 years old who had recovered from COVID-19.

The CDR3 sequence is CASSLVQNTGELFF. Here the CDR3 DNA reads TGTGCCAGCAGCTTGGTGCAGAATACCGGGGAGCTGTTTTTT. The V gene is TRBV11-2, the J gene TRBJ2-2; D is uncertain. V was trimmed by 3 bases and J by 5 bases, leaving 10 bases between them. From germline, CDR1 is SGHAT and CDR2 FQNNGV. This CDR3 region has 14 residues.